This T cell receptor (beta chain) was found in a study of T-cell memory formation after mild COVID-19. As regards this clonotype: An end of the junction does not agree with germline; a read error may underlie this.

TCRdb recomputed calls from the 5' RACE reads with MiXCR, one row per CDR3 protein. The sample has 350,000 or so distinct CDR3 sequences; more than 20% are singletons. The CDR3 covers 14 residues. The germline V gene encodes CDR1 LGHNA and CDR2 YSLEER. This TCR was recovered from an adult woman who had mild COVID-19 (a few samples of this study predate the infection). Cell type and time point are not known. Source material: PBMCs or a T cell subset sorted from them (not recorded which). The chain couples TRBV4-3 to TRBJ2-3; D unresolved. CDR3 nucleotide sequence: TGTGCCAGCAGTCAGGACGCCTCAACAGATACGCAGTATTTT. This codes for CASSQDASTDTQYF.